Sequencing of this TCR beta chain was carried out in a study of blood T cell repertoires in COVID-19 (dated by TCRdb to 2020 to 2021). For the wider study: Samples from collaborators originated in the United States, Italy and Spain and spanned both the acute and convalescent phases of COVID-19. The material from the prospective study consisted of cDNA or gDNA derived from T cells, B-cell-depleted T cells, or PBMCs. Subjects who had been exposed to COVID-19, were actively infected with it, or had recovered from it provided the deeply sampled blood TCRbeta repertoires that made up the dataset. A freely available public database, intended as a resource for researchers studying the immune response to SARS-CoV-2, is where the repertoires were released. Samples came from the ongoing ImmuneRACE study (first 160 participants) plus 1,254 subjects from 6 global collaborators. Nearly every sample came with metadata listing a de-identified subject ID, COVID-19 status, age in years and sex. Where available, HLA class I and class II types were taken from metadata supplied by the sample provider and were not determined by assay-based typing. The paper's findings and limits, for the study overall: The amount of clinical and demographic metadata varied by source and participant and was provided uncurated.

The CDR3 runs 14 residues from the cysteine to the phenylalanine. Only the CDR3 DNA stays, 42 bases, in frame from base 1. In the germline V gene (reference sequence), CDR1 corresponds to SEHNR and CDR2 to FQNEAQ. The V and J ends are trimmed by 2 bases and 3 bases, leaving 11 bases between them. TCRbeta CDR3 regions were amplified from genomic DNA using the immunoSEQ Assay, a bias-controlled multiplex PCR. The paper's processing steps were these. Within the assay, amplification of reference gene primers was used to estimate how many nucleated cells each sample contained. To quantify the absolute abundance of each unique TCRbeta CDR3 rearrangement, sequence reads were collapsed and filtered. For each sample, productive Simpson clonality was calculated by taking the square root of Simpson's diversity index across productive rearrangements. In TCRdb, the immuneACCESS table is reduced to in-frame sequences with V and J assigned. These tables do not hold every clone; where another copy was compared, an unresolved V gene accounts for under half, and the others remain unexplained. V, J and clone size are those of that table, while D and trimming were read from the DNA. The sample records 100,000 or so clones, approximately 86% of which are singletons. The ten largest clones capture 12% of the sample.

As to this clone: Its antigen target is currently unknown. Base qualities are missing; no much larger clone stands one base away.

Each collaborating institution followed its own protocols to collect whole blood in K2EDTA tubes. For TCRbeta analysis, collaborators shipped samples in one of three forms: frozen whole blood, isolated PBMCs, or DNA extracted from either of those sample types. The rearranged segments are TRBV7-9 and TRBJ2-7; the D gene assignment is ambiguous. Sequencing input: peripheral blood. The clonotype comes from a woman in her 70s with active or convalescent COVID-19. CDR3 loop: CASSLYGRNYEQYF. The DNA sequence follows: TGTGCCAGCAGCTTATACGGCAGGAACTACGAGCAGTACTTC.